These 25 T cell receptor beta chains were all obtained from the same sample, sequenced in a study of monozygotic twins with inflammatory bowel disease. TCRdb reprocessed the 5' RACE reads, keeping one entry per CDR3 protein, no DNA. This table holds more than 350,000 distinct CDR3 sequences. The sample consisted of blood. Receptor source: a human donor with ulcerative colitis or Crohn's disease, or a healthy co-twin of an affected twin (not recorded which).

The CDR3 loop is CASPLRGLVDEQFF. V and J are TRBV27 and TRBJ2-1; TCRdb's assignment of TRBD1 cannot be checked, as there is no DNA. CDR1 MNHEY and CDR2 SMNVEV come from the germline V gene (reference sequence). The CDR3 has 14 amino acids.

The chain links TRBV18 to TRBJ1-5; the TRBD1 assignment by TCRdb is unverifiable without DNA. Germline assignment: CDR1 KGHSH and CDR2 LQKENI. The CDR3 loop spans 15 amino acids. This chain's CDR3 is CASSPGVPSNQPQHF.

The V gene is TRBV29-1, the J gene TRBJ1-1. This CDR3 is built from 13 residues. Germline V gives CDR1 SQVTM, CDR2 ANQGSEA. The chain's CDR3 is CSVEGYGTSEAFF.

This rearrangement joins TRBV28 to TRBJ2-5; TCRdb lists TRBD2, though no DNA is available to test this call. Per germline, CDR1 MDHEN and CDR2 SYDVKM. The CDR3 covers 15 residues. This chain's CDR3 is CASSFQGNPRETQYF.

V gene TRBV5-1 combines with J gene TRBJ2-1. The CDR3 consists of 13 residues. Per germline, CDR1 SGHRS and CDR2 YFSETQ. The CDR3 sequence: CASSLAGKNEQFF.

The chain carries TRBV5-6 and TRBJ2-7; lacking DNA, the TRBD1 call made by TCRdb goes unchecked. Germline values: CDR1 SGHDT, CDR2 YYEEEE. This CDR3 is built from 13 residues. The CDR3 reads CASSSDSPYEQYF. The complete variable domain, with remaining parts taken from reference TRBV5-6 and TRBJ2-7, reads DAGVTQSPTHLIKTRGQQVTLRCSPKSGHDTVSWYQQALGQGPQFIFQYYEEEERQRGNFPDRFSGHQFPNYSSELNVNALLLGDSALYLCASSSDSPYEQYFGPGTRLTVT.

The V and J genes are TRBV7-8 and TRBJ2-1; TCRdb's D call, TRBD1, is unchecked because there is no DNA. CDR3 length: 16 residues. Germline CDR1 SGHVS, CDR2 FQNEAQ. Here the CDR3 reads CASSLVSAGPYNEQFF.

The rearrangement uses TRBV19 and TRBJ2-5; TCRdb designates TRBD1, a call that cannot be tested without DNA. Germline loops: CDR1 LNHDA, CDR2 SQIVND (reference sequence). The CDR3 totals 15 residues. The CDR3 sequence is CASSPRARDQETQYF. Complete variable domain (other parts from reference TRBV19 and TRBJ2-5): DGGITQSPKYLFRKEGQNVTLSCEQNLNHDAMYWYRQDPGQGLRLIYYSQIVNDFQKGDIAEGYSVSREKKESFPLTVTSAQKNPTAFYLCASSPRARDQETQYFGPGTRLLVL.

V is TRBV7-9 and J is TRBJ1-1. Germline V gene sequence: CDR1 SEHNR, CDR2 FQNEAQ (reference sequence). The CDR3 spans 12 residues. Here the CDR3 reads CASRRAGTEAFF.

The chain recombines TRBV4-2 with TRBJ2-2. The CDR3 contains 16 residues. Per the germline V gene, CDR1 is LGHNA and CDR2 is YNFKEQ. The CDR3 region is CASSQEATRYTGELFF.

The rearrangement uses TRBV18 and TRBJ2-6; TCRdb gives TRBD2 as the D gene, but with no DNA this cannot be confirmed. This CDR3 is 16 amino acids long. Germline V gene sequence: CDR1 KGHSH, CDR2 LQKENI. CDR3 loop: CASSSSPASGANVLTF.

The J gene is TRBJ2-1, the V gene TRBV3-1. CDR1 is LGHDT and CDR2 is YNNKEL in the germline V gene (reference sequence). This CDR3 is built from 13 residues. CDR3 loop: CASSQGAPNEQFF.

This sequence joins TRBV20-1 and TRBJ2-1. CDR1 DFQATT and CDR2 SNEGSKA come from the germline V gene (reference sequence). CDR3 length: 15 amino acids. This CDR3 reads CSAERPPTRYNEQFF.

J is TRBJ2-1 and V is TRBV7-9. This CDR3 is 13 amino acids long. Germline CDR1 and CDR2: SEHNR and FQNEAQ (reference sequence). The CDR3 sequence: CASSLENYNEQFF.

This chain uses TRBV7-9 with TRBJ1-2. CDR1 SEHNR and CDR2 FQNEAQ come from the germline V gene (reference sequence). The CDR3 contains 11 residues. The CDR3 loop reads CASSSRYGYTF.

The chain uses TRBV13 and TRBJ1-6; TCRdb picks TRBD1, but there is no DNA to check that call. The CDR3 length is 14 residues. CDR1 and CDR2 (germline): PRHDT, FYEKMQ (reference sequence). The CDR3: CASSDGTGVGPLHF.

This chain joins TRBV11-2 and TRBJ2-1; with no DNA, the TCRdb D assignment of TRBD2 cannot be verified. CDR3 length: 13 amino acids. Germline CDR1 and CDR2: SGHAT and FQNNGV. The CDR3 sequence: CASTDSGVNEQFF.

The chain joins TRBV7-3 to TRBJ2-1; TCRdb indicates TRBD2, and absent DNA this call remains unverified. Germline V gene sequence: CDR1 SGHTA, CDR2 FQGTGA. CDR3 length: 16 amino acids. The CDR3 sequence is CASSLQGPSSYNEQFF.

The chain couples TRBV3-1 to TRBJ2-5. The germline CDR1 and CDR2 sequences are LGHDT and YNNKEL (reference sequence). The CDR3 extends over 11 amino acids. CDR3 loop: CASSQDRAQYF.

The CDR3 region is CASSQGAGLATGELFF. The chain employs TRBV4-3 and TRBJ2-2; the D call from TCRdb, TRBD2, cannot be confirmed without DNA. Germline V gene lookup returns CDR1 LGHNA and CDR2 YSLEER. The length of the CDR3 is 16 residues.

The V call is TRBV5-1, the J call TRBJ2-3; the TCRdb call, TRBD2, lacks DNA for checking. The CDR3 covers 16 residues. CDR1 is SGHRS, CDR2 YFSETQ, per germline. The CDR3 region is CASSTPSGGGTDTQYF.

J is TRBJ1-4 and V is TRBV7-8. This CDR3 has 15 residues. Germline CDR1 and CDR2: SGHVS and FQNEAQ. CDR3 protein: CASSLGRAGQEKLFF.

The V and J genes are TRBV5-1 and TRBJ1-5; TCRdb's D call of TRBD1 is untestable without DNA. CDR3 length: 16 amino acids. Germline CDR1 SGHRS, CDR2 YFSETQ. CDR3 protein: CASSPGGGTGIQPQHF.

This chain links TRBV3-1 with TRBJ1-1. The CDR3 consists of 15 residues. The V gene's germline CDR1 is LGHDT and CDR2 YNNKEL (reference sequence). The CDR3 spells CASSQDGEANTEAFF.

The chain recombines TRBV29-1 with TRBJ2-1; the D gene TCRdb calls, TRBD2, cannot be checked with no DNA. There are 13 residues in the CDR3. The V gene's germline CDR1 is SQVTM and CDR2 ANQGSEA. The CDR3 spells CSLGSGGPNEQFF.